Sequencing of this T cell receptor (beta chain) was carried out in a study of CD8 T cells in ankylosing spondylitis (TCRdb year 2017). With respect to the entire study: To find TCR variants linked to disease, the study profiled T cell receptor beta repertoires in ankylosing spondylitis patients and healthy donors. Peripheral blood samples were taken, and synovial fluid was additionally collected from ankylosing spondylitis patients. In total, the full study cohort was made up of 110 or so healthy donors and approximately 27 ankylosing spondylitis patients. Overall results and qualifications from the work: Blood from ankylosing spondylitis patients appeared to be characterized by a TCR beta motif made up of several highly homologous amino acid variants. A CD8+ phenotype was shown by the disease-linked clones, which were found at relatively low frequencies in peripheral blood. Some motif variants had previously been reported in the synovial fluid and blood of reactive arthritis patients, which suggests shared mechanisms of disease initiation. According to the report, matched synovial fluid samples from ankylosing spondylitis patients were significantly enriched for the disease-linked clones.

This clonotype has more than one count but fewer than ten. The target of this receptor is not known. No qualities accompany the bases; no much larger clone lies one base away. Sequenced on an Illumina HiSeq 2500. Quantitative 5'-RACE with molecular barcodes was used to prepare TCR beta libraries. In the source study's methods: A new computational method, built on a probabilistic model of VDJ rearrangement, was used to identify disease-linked TCR variants. TCRdb passed the public sequencing reads through fastp at Q25 and MiXCR, retaining productive beta sequences. All rows with the same CDR3 protein become a single entry with the most common DNA and genes. The V and J calls follow TCRdb's processing rather than the paper's. The sample table records about 330,000 distinct CDR3 sequences; approximately 8% of these occur just once. Of the sample, more than 12% falls within the top ten clones. The sequencing input was blood, either unsorted or a sorted T cell fraction (not recorded which). This sequence was found in a male donor with ankylosing spondylitis.

The CDR3 region: CASSSPEGLNEQYF. Read as DNA, the sequence is TGCGCCAGCAGCTCCCCTGAGGGGCTGAACGAGCAGTACTTC. The rearranged chain carries TRBV5-1 and TRBJ2-7, with the D gene possibly TRBD1 or TRBD2, each one fitting 5 bases. The junction carries 15 bases between V and J, which are trimmed by 3 bases and 5 bases respectively. As encoded in the germline V gene, CDR1 is SGHRS while CDR2 is YFSETQ. From cysteine to phenylalanine, the CDR3 is 14 amino acids long. The retained sequence is limited to the CDR3, 42 bases, with the frame set at the first base.